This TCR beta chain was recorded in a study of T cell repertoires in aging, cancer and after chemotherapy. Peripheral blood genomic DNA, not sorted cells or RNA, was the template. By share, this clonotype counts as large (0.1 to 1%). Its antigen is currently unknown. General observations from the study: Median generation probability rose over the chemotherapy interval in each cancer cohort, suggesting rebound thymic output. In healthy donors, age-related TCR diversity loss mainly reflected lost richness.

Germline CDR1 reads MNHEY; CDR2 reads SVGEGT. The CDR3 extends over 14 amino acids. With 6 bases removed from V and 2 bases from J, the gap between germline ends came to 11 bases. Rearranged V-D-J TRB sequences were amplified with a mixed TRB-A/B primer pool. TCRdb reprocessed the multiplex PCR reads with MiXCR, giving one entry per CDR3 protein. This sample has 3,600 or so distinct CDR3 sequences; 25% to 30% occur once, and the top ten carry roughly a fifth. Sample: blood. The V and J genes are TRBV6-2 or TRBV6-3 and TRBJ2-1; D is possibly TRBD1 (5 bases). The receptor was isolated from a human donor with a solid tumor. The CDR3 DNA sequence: TGTGCCAGCAGCCCTCCAGGGACCTACAATGAGCAGTTCTTC. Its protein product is CASSPPGTYNEQFF.